A selection of T cell receptor beta chains follows, all from one sample in a study of blood T cell repertoires in COVID-19. Assay: immunoSEQ multiplex PCR; the TCRdb copy retains only in-frame clones and omits some. The sample records about 43,000 clones, roughly 87% being singletons. The sequencing input was peripheral blood. These receptors all come from a man aged 55 to 70 with active COVID-19. CDR3s include the opening cysteine and the closing phenylalanine or tryptophan. D genes are given only for firm matches. Only part of the rows carry a size: once, few, many, or a class if the clone is expanded.

abundance	d_gene	v_gene	j_gene	CDR3aa	CDR3nt
few	.	TRBV5-8	TRBJ1-5	CASRQTGYQPQHF	TGTGCCAGCAGACAAACAGGGTATCAGCCCCAGCATTTT
.	.	TRBV2	TRBJ2-1	CASSDVAGFEQFF	TGTGCCAGCAGTGACGTTGCGGGATTTGAGCAGTTCTTC
.	.	TRBV28	TRBJ2-3	CASSLVTVGADTQYF	TGTGCCAGCAGTTTAGTCACAGTTGGCGCAGATACGCAGTATTTT
.	.	TRBV4-3	TRBJ2-7	CASSPAPGFDYEQYF	TGCGCCAGCAGCCCCGCCCCGGGATTCGACTACGAGCAGTACTTC
few	.	TRBV28	TRBJ2-7	CASSNPSEGSYEQYF	TGTGCCAGCAGTAACCCCTCGGAGGGTTCCTACGAGCAGTACTTC
few	TRBD1	TRBV5-6	TRBJ2-7	CASSTRDRGHEQYF	TGTGCCAGCAGCACCCGGGACAGGGGCCACGAGCAGTACTTC
.	TRBD2	TRBV6-6	TRBJ2-4	CASSQRGGAKNIQYF	TGTGCCAGCAGCCAGCGGGGGGGGGCCAAAAACATTCAGTACTTC
.	.	TRBV6-5	TRBJ1-5	CASGGIQGQPQHF	TGTGCCAGCGGGGGTATACAGGGTCAGCCCCAGCATTTT
.	TRBD1	TRBV28	TRBJ2-7	CASSPGGQGDYEQYF	TGTGCCAGCAGTCCGGGGGGACAGGGTGATTACGAGCAGTACTTC
.	TRBD2	TRBV30	TRBJ2-2	CAWSVGLGSTGELFF	TGTGCCTGGAGTGTAGGACTAGGTAGCACCGGGGAGCTGTTTTTT
.	.	TRBV27	TRBJ1-4	CASSPEGDEKLFF	TGTGCCAGCAGCCCTGAGGGGGATGAAAAACTGTTTTTT
once	TRBD1	TRBV30	TRBJ1-2	CAWSRDRPKGYTF	TGTGCCTGGAGCCGGGACAGGCCTAAGGGCTACACCTTC
.	TRBD1	TRBV27	TRBJ1-1	CASSRGTGEAFF	TGTGCCAGCAGCCGCGGGACAGGGGAAGCTTTCTTT
once	.	TRBV6-6	TRBJ2-6	CASSPSGAGANVLTF	TGTGCCAGCAGTCCCTCGGGGGCTGGGGCCAACGTCCTGACTTTC
.	.	TRBV3-1/TRBV3-2	TRBJ2-7	CASSQDPQGYEQYF	TGTGCCAGCAGCCAAGACCCACAGGGCTACGAGCAGTACTTC
.	TRBD2	TRBV9	TRBJ2-2	CASSPARGDTGELFF	TGTGCCAGCAGCCCTGCACGGGGGGACACCGGGGAGCTGTTTTTT
.	TRBD2	TRBV24-1	TRBJ2-1	CATSDLPRTSGSWSYNEQFF	TGTGCCACCAGTGATTTGCCGCGAACTAGCGGGAGCTGGTCCTACAATGAGCAGTTCTTC
.	TRBD1	TRBV9	TRBJ1-1	CASSVEGQGGWNTEAFF	TGTGCCAGCAGCGTCGAGGGACAGGGAGGGTGGAACACTGAAGCTTTCTTT
.	.	TRBV7-8	TRBJ2-1	CASSLARVSSYNEQFF	TGTGCCAGCAGCTTAGCGCGGGTGAGCTCCTACAATGAGCAGTTCTTC
.	TRBD1	TRBV29-1	TRBJ2-7	CSVEGQTSYEQYF	TGCAGCGTTGAGGGACAGACATCCTACGAGCAGTACTTC
.	TRBD2	TRBV10-2	TRBJ2-1	CASSEPGLAGGSEQFF	TGCGCCAGCAGTGAGCCGGGACTAGCGGGAGGGAGTGAGCAGTTCTTC
few	.	TRBV30	TRBJ1-2	CAWSDTPTGGYTF	TGTGCCTGGAGTGACACGCCCACGGGGGGCTACACCTTC
.	.	TRBV29-1	TRBJ2-1	CSALQAPYNEQFF	TGCAGCGCACTACAGGCCCCCTACAATGAGCAGTTCTTC
.	.	TRBV25-1	TRBJ2-2	CASSAWGRNTGELFF	TGTGCCAGCAGTGCGTGGGGCCGGAACACCGGGGAGCTGTTTTTT
.	.	TRBV28	TRBJ1-5	CASSLSGTSNQPQHF	TGTGCCAGCAGTTTAAGTGGCACTAGCAATCAGCCCCAGCATTTT
once	TRBD1	TRBV5-1	TRBJ1-1	CASSFPGTGGVDTEAFF	TGCGCCAGCAGCTTTCCCGGGACAGGGGGCGTAGACACTGAAGCTTTCTTT
.	TRBD2	TRBV7-2	TRBJ2-1	CASSPPGTSYDEQFF	TGTGCCAGCAGCCCGCCCGGGACTAGCTACGATGAGCAGTTCTTC
.	TRBD2	TRBV5-1	TRBJ2-3	CASSGGLAGTDTQYF	TGCGCCAGCAGCGGGGGACTAGCGGGCACAGATACGCAGTATTTT
.	TRBD1	TRBV4-1	TRBJ2-1	CASSQEEGASYNEQFF	TGCGCCAGCAGCCAAGAAGAGGGGGCCTCCTACAATGAGCAGTTCTTC
once	TRBD1	TRBV5-5	TRBJ1-5	CASSPGTGLGQPQHF	TGTGCCAGCAGCCCGGGGACAGGGCTTGGTCAGCCCCAGCATTTT
.	TRBD2	TRBV5-1	TRBJ2-2	CASSLGLADTGELFF	TGCGCCAGCAGCTTAGGACTAGCGGACACCGGGGAGCTGTTTTTT
.	.	TRBV4-3	TRBJ2-3	CASSQERGRTDTQYF	TGCGCCAGCAGCCAAGAACGGGGTCGTACAGATACGCAGTATTTT
.	TRBD1	TRBV19	TRBJ1-2	CASSIAQGAVYGYTF	TGTGCCAGTAGTATAGCACAGGGGGCGGTCTATGGCTACACCTTC
.	TRBD2	TRBV7-9	TRBJ2-1	CASSPGTSGTGFQFF	TGTGCCAGCAGCCCCGGGACTAGCGGGACCGGGTTCCAGTTCTTC
.	.	TRBV28	TRBJ2-1	CATTGSPYNEQFF	TGTGCCACTACAGGGTCCCCCTACAATGAGCAGTTCTTC
once	.	TRBV19	TRBJ2-1	CASSIIATNEQFF	TGTGCCAGTAGTATAATAGCAACCAATGAGCAGTTCTTC
.	TRBD2	TRBV24-1	TRBJ2-1	CATSDMTSGGYNEQFF	TGTGCCACCAGTGATATGACTAGCGGGGGCTACAATGAGCAGTTCTTC
.	.	TRBV7-9	TRBJ2-2	CASSPGAGELFF	TGTGCCAGCAGCCCAGGGGCCGGGGAGCTGTTTTTT
.	TRBD1	TRBV6-2/TRBV6-3	TRBJ1-5	CASSYPQTGSVQPQHF	TGTGCCAGCAGTTACCCTCAGACAGGGTCGGTGCAGCCCCAGCATTTT
.	TRBD2	TRBV15	TRBJ2-5	CATSRDPAGGQETQYF	TGTGCCACCAGCAGAGATCCAGCGGGGGGGCAAGAGACCCAGTACTTC
.	TRBD1	TRBV29-1	TRBJ1-1	CSVWTGLMNTEAFF	TGCAGCGTATGGACAGGACTCATGAACACTGAAGCTTTCTTT
.	.	TRBV7-4	TRBJ1-4	CASSFGGLLAEEKLFF	TGTGCCAGCAGCTTCGGGGGTCTCTTGGCGGAGGAAAAACTGTTTTTT
.	TRBD1	TRBV19	TRBJ1-4	CATAGQGDEKLFF	TGTGCGACGGCGGGACAGGGGGATGAAAAACTGTTTTTT
.	TRBD1	TRBV4-2	TRBJ1-6	CASSQETGQVGSPLHF	TGTGCCAGCAGCCAAGAAACGGGACAGGTCGGTTCACCCCTCCACTTT
.	TRBD1	TRBV6-5	TRBJ1-1	CASSLTLDRGTEAFF	TGTGCCAGCAGCCTTACCCTGGACAGGGGCACTGAAGCTTTCTTT
.	TRBD1	TRBV5-1	TRBJ2-1	CASSLDGTGSNEQFF	TGCGCCAGCAGCTTGGACGGGACAGGGAGCAATGAGCAGTTCTTC
.	.	TRBV28	TRBJ2-7	CASGRTGGAAYEQYF	TGTGCCAGCGGCCGAACAGGGGGGGCCGCCTACGAGCAGTACTTC
once	TRBD2	TRBV5-1	TRBJ2-5	CASSPGLAGDTQETQYF	TGCGCCAGCAGCCCTGGACTAGCGGGAGACACTCAAGAGACCCAGTACTTC
.	TRBD1	TRBV6-6	TRBJ2-2	CASRPGQGFTGELFF	TGTGCCAGCAGGCCGGGACAGGGTTTTACCGGGGAGCTGTTTTTT
.	.	TRBV5-1	TRBJ2-3	CASSYGNIRTDTQYF	TGCGCCAGCAGCTACGGTAATATCCGCACAGATACGCAGTATTTT
.	.	TRBV12-3/TRBV12-4	TRBJ2-7	CASSERYEQYF	TGTGCCAGCAGTGAGCGTTACGAGCAGTACTTC
.	.	TRBV10-3	TRBJ2-7	CAISTPPDRTEKKGQYF	TGTGCCATCAGCACTCCCCCAGACAGGACAGAGAAAAAGGGGCAGTACTTC
once	.	TRBV24-1	TRBJ2-1	CATSDPKTISEQFF	TGTGCCACCAGTGATCCCAAAACCATTAGCGAGCAGTTCTTC
.	.	TRBV27	TRBJ2-5	CASSPGDSQETQYF	TGTGCCAGCAGTCCGGGGGACAGCCAAGAGACCCAGTACTTC
.	TRBD1	TRBV5-1	TRBJ2-7	CASSLPGGAEQYF	TGCGCCAGCAGCTTGCCAGGGGGCGCCGAGCAGTACTTC
.	TRBD1	TRBV4-1	TRBJ2-1	CASSARQGTYNEQFF	TGCGCCAGCAGCGCCCGACAGGGTACCTACAATGAGCAGTTCTTC
.	.	TRBV4-2	TRBJ1-1	CASSPLEELTEAFF	TGTGCCAGCAGCCCCCTTGAGGAGCTCACTGAAGCTTTCTTT
.	.	TRBV27	TRBJ1-6	CASSQRTVAGNSPLHF	TGTGCCAGCAGTCAGAGGACAGTCGCCGGTAATTCACCCCTCCACTTT